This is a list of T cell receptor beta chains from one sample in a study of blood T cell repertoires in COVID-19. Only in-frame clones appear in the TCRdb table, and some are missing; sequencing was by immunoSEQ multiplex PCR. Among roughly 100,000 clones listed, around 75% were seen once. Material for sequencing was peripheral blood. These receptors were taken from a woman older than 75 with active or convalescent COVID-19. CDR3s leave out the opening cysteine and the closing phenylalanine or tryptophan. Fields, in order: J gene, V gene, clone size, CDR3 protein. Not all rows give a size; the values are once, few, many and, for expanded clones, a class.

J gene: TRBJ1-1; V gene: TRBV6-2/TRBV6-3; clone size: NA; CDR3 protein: ASSRSLQNTEAF
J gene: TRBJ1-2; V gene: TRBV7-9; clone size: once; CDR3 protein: ASSEARENYGYT
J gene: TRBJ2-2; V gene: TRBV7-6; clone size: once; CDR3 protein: ASSFLGGTANTGELF
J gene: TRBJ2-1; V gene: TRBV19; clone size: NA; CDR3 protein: ASSIQGSYNEQF
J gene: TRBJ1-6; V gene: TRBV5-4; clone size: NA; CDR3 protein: ASSLFQIYNSPLH
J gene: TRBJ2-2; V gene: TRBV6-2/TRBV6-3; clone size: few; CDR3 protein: ASSYSEGLAGEDTGELF
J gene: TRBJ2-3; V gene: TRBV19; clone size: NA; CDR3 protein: ASSGSGADTQY
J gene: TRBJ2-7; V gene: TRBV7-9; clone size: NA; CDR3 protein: ASSSGQGAVYEQY
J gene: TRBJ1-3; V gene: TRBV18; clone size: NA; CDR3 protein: ASSPGQVIPLSGNTIY
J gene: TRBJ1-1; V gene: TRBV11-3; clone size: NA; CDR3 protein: ARKLSQGDRTGNTEAF
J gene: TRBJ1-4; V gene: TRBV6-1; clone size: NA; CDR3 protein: ASSAGTGMLSTNEKLF
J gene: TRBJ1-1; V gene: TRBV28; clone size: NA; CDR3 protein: ASSLTTGAEAF
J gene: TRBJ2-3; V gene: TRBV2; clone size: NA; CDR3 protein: ASSVSGMDTDTQY
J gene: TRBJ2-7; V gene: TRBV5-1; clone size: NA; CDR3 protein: ASSRSGGVDEQY
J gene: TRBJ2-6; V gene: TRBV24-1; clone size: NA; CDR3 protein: ATSETGGAGANVLT
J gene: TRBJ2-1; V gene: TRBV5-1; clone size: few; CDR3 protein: ASSLAGGAENEQF